A selection of T cell receptor beta chains follows, all from one sample in a study of PD-L1 blockade in urothelial cancer. Clones were read by immunoSEQ multiplex PCR, and TCRdb kept only the in-frame ones, dropping some. The sample has about 57,000 clones; about four fifths are singletons. This specimen was PBMCs, taken around atezolizumab (anti-PD-L1) treatment. The source is a man between 70 and 80 years old with urothelial cancer. The CDR3 runs from the conserved cysteine through the conserved F or W. A D gene is named only where the DNA matches it firmly. Rows may omit the clone size; those that give it use once, few, many or a size class.

abundance: -
j_gene: TRBJ2-1
v_gene: TRBV7-9
d_gene: TRBD1
CDR3aa: CASSPRTGEYNEQFF
CDR3nt: TGTGCCAGCAGCCCGAGGACAGGGGAGTACAATGAGCAGTTCTTC

abundance: -
j_gene: TRBJ2-5
v_gene: TRBV5-1
d_gene: TRBD1
CDR3aa: CASSFGQGETQYF
CDR3nt: TGCGCCAGCAGCTTTGGACAGGGAGAGACCCAGTACTTC

abundance: -
j_gene: TRBJ2-2
v_gene: TRBV19
d_gene: TRBD1
CDR3aa: CASSAGTATGELFF
CDR3nt: TGTGCCAGTAGTGCCGGGACAGCTACCGGGGAGCTGTTTTTT

abundance: -
j_gene: TRBJ1-2
v_gene: TRBV11-2
d_gene: -
CDR3aa: CASSPSRGGYTF
CDR3nt: TGTGCCAGCAGCCCTTCTAGGGGGGGCTACACCTTC

abundance: -
j_gene: TRBJ1-5
v_gene: TRBV4-2
d_gene: -
CDR3aa: CASSQDLTGGYQPQHF
CDR3nt: TGTGCCAGCAGCCAAGATCTGACAGGAGGTTATCAGCCCCAGCATTTT

abundance: -
j_gene: TRBJ2-7
v_gene: TRBV6-5
d_gene: -
CDR3aa: CASSGTLGEQYF
CDR3nt: TGTGCCAGCAGTGGGACTTTGGGGGAGCAGTACTTC

abundance: -
j_gene: TRBJ2-2
v_gene: TRBV27
d_gene: -
CDR3aa: CASPRVFWNTGELFF
CDR3nt: TGTGCCAGCCCTCGTGTCTTCTGGAACACCGGGGAGCTGTTTTTT

abundance: -
j_gene: TRBJ1-2
v_gene: TRBV11-2
d_gene: -
CDR3aa: CASSPTVNYGYTF
CDR3nt: TGTGCCAGCAGCCCGACAGTTAACTATGGCTACACCTTC

abundance: -
j_gene: TRBJ1-2
v_gene: TRBV23-1
d_gene: TRBD1
CDR3aa: CASSLERPGGGGYTF
CDR3nt: TGCGCCAGCAGTCTGGAGAGACCAGGGGGCGGTGGCTACACCTTC

abundance: -
j_gene: TRBJ1-5
v_gene: TRBV7-2
d_gene: TRBD1
CDR3aa: CASSWGQWGNQPQHF
CDR3nt: TGTGCCAGCAGCTGGGGACAGTGGGGCAATCAGCCCCAGCATTTT

abundance: -
j_gene: TRBJ2-3
v_gene: TRBV4-2
d_gene: -
CDR3aa: CASSQVSTDMQYF
CDR3nt: TGTGCCAGCAGCCAAGTGAGCACAGATATGCAGTATTTT

abundance: -
j_gene: TRBJ1-2
v_gene: TRBV7-2
d_gene: TRBD1
CDR3aa: CASSLTGMNYGYTF
CDR3nt: TGTGCCAGCAGCTTGACAGGGATGAACTATGGCTACACCTTC

abundance: -
j_gene: TRBJ1-1
v_gene: TRBV10-3
d_gene: -
CDR3aa: CAIARRDMNTEAFF
CDR3nt: TGTGCCATCGCCCGGAGGGATATGAACACTGAAGCTTTCTTT

abundance: -
j_gene: TRBJ1-5
v_gene: TRBV29-1
d_gene: -
CDR3aa: CSAGGGSGSNQPQHF
CDR3nt: TGCAGCGCGGGGGGGGGCTCCGGTAGCAATCAGCCCCAGCATTTT

abundance: -
j_gene: TRBJ2-5
v_gene: TRBV7-6
d_gene: -
CDR3aa: CASSPNPLGSGGAQYF
CDR3nt: TGTGCCAGCAGCCCTAACCCCCTGGGGTCCGGAGGAGCCCAGTACTTC

abundance: -
j_gene: TRBJ1-1
v_gene: TRBV6-6
d_gene: TRBD1
CDR3aa: CASQKDRVPEAFF
CDR3nt: TGTGCCAGCCAAAAGGACAGGGTACCTGAAGCTTTCTTT

abundance: -
j_gene: TRBJ2-5
v_gene: TRBV4-1
d_gene: TRBD1
CDR3aa: CASSQVGTGNGETQYF
CDR3nt: TGCGCCAGCAGCCAAGTGGGGACAGGGAATGGAGAGACCCAGTACTTC

abundance: -
j_gene: TRBJ1-1
v_gene: TRBV7-2
d_gene: -
CDR3aa: CASSLGDLMNTEAFF
CDR3nt: TGTGCCAGCAGCTTAGGGGACTTAATGAACACTGAAGCTTTCTTT

abundance: -
j_gene: TRBJ2-2
v_gene: TRBV18
d_gene: TRBD1
CDR3aa: CASSPRQGLIGELFF
CDR3nt: TGTGCCAGCTCACCACGACAGGGTCTGATCGGGGAGCTGTTTTTT

abundance: few
j_gene: TRBJ1-4
v_gene: TRBV6-1
d_gene: -
CDR3aa: CASSEKDSEKLFF
CDR3nt: TGTGCCAGCAGTGAAAAGGACAGTGAAAAACTGTTTTTT

abundance: -
j_gene: TRBJ1-2
v_gene: TRBV5-6
d_gene: TRBD1
CDR3aa: CASSPAGQRNYGYTF
CDR3nt: TGTGCCAGCAGCCCTGCGGGACAGCGTAACTATGGCTACACCTTC

abundance: -
j_gene: TRBJ1-5
v_gene: TRBV7-2
d_gene: -
CDR3aa: CASSLNRFSNQPQHF
CDR3nt: TGTGCCAGCAGCTTAAACAGGTTTAGCAATCAGCCCCAGCATTTT

abundance: -
j_gene: TRBJ2-1
v_gene: TRBV29-1
d_gene: TRBD1
CDR3aa: CSVESQWTGGNEQFF
CDR3nt: TGCAGCGTTGAATCCCAGTGGACAGGGGGGAATGAGCAGTTCTTC

abundance: -
j_gene: TRBJ2-7
v_gene: TRBV6-5
d_gene: TRBD2
CDR3aa: CASSYGGGGFYEQYF
CDR3nt: TGTGCCAGCAGTTACGGCGGGGGGGGCTTCTACGAGCAGTACTTC

abundance: few
j_gene: TRBJ2-2
v_gene: TRBV30
d_gene: -
CDR3aa: CAWSLLGGWSRTGELFF
CDR3nt: TGTGCCTGGTCACTATTAGGGGGTTGGTCGAGAACCGGGGAGCTGTTTTTT

abundance: -
j_gene: TRBJ2-7
v_gene: TRBV7-9
d_gene: TRBD2
CDR3aa: CASSFPPGGQDEQYF
CDR3nt: TGTGCCAGCAGCTTCCCTCCGGGGGGTCAGGACGAGCAGTACTTC

abundance: -
j_gene: TRBJ2-1
v_gene: TRBV28
d_gene: -
CDR3aa: CASSPDINNEQFF
CDR3nt: TGTGCCAGCAGTCCTGACATAAACAATGAGCAGTTCTTC

abundance: once
j_gene: TRBJ2-6
v_gene: TRBV7-2
d_gene: TRBD1
CDR3aa: CASSVDRAGANVLTF
CDR3nt: TGTGCCAGCAGCGTCGACAGGGCTGGGGCCAACGTCCTGACTTTC

abundance: -
j_gene: TRBJ2-3
v_gene: TRBV27
d_gene: -
CDR3aa: CASSLSQGLDTQYF
CDR3nt: TGTGCCAGCAGTTTATCGCAGGGATTAGATACGCAGTATTTT

abundance: -
j_gene: TRBJ1-1
v_gene: TRBV9
d_gene: -
CDR3aa: CASSVDPGAEAFF
CDR3nt: TGTGCCAGCAGCGTAGATCCGGGAGCTGAAGCTTTCTTT

abundance: -
j_gene: TRBJ2-1
v_gene: TRBV7-2
d_gene: -
CDR3aa: CASQEGPGYEQFF
CDR3nt: TGTGCCAGCCAGGAGGGCCCTGGTTATGAGCAGTTCTTC

abundance: -
j_gene: TRBJ2-2
v_gene: TRBV7-3
d_gene: TRBD2
CDR3aa: CASSYTSGANTGELFF
CDR3nt: TGTGCCAGCAGCTACACGAGCGGGGCGAACACCGGGGAGCTGTTTTTT

abundance: -
j_gene: TRBJ2-7
v_gene: TRBV5-1
d_gene: TRBD1
CDR3aa: CASSLGHRGEEEQYF
CDR3nt: TGCGCCAGCAGCTTGGGTCACAGGGGGGAAGAAGAGCAGTACTTC

abundance: -
j_gene: TRBJ1-1
v_gene: TRBV5-1
d_gene: -
CDR3aa: CASSLGPGGTEAFF
CDR3nt: TGCGCCAGCAGCTTAGGCCCCGGGGGCACTGAAGCTTTCTTT

abundance: -
j_gene: TRBJ2-5
v_gene: TRBV5-1
d_gene: TRBD2
CDR3aa: CASSPGLAGGQETQYF
CDR3nt: TGCGCCAGCAGCCCGGGACTAGCGGGAGGGCAAGAGACCCAGTACTTC

abundance: once
j_gene: TRBJ1-3
v_gene: TRBV11-3
d_gene: -
CDR3aa: CASSLLGIAGNTIYF
CDR3nt: TGTGCCAGCAGCTTACTCGGGATAGCTGGAAACACCATATATTTT

abundance: -
j_gene: TRBJ2-5
v_gene: TRBV10-3
d_gene: TRBD2
CDR3aa: CAITPNGLGEGETQYF
CDR3nt: TGTGCCATCACCCCGAACGGGCTCGGGGAGGGGGAGACCCAGTACTTC

abundance: -
j_gene: TRBJ1-5
v_gene: TRBV28
d_gene: -
CDR3aa: CASSLTVNQPQHF
CDR3nt: TGTGCCAGCAGTTTGACAGTAAATCAGCCCCAGCATTTT

abundance: once
j_gene: TRBJ2-7
v_gene: TRBV30
d_gene: TRBD1
CDR3aa: CAWSVGTVSYEQYF
CDR3nt: TGTGCCTGGAGTGTAGGGACAGTCTCCTACGAGCAGTACTTC

abundance: -
j_gene: TRBJ2-3
v_gene: TRBV11-1
d_gene: -
CDR3aa: CASSSGLYTDTQYF
CDR3nt: TGTGCCAGCAGCTCGGGACTTTACACAGATACGCAGTATTTT

abundance: -
j_gene: TRBJ1-5
v_gene: TRBV6-1
d_gene: TRBD1
CDR3aa: CASQPRGVQPQHF
CDR3nt: TGTGCCAGCCAACCCAGGGGGGTCCAGCCCCAGCATTTT

abundance: -
j_gene: TRBJ1-1
v_gene: TRBV5-5
d_gene: -
CDR3aa: CASSLVGPLDTEAFF
CDR3nt: TGTGCCAGCAGCTTGGTGGGCCCGCTGGACACTGAAGCTTTCTTT

abundance: -
j_gene: TRBJ1-3
v_gene: TRBV9
d_gene: -
CDR3aa: CASSVGAENTIYF
CDR3nt: TGTGCCAGCAGCGTAGGGGCAGAAAACACCATATATTTT

abundance: -
j_gene: TRBJ1-4
v_gene: TRBV19
d_gene: TRBD1
CDR3aa: CASSITGGLNEKLFF
CDR3nt: TGTGCCAGTAGTATAACAGGGGGGCTTAATGAAAAACTGTTTTTT